This TCR beta chain was sequenced for a study of post-analysis software for immune sequencing data. Study details: Recorded disease courses covered relapsing-remitting, secondary progressive and progressive-relapsing multiple sclerosis. Some patients had no subtype annotation.

Germline V gene sequence: CDR1 SGHRS, CDR2 YFSETQ. The length of the CDR3 is 16 residues. This clonotype was recorded a few times. What it binds is not known. A junction end diverges from the germline sequence, so it may reflect a read error. Unique molecular identifiers were present in the TCR beta cDNA libraries. TCRdb reanalysed the PCR reads using MiXCR and keeps one entry per CDR3 protein. The repertoire holds about 500,000 distinct CDR3 sequences, with under 55% as singletons. Study-wide results and caveats: Five or six TRBV segments (TRBV5-6, TRBV5-1 and TRBV20-1 among them) occurred more frequently in patients than in controls.

V and J are TRBV5-1 and TRBJ2-1; 11 bases match TRBD2. Sequences were obtained from blood. The sequence was collected from a girl aged 10 to 17 with multiple sclerosis. This CDR3 is CASSPGLAASYNEQFF. CDR3 coding DNA: TGTGCCAGCAGTCCGGGACTAGCGGCGTCCTACAATGAGCAGTTCTTC.